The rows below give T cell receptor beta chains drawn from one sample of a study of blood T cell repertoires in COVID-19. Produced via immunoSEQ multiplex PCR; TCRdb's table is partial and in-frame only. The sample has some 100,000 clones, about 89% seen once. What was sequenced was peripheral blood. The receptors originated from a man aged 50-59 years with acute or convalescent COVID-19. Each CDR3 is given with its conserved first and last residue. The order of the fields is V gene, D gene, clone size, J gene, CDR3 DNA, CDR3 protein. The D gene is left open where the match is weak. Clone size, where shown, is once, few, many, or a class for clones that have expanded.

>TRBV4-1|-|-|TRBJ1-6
TGCGCCAGCAGCACAGGGTACGGAAATTCACCCCTCCACTTT
CASSTGYGNSPLHF
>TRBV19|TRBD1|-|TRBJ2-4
TGTGCCAGTAGTTCCGGACAGGGTTGGGCCAAAAACATTCAGTACTTC
CASSSGQGWAKNIQYF
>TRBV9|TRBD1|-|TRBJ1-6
TGTGCCAGCAGCGTAGCAGGGGGCGGTAATTCACCCCTCCACTTT
CASSVAGGGNSPLHF
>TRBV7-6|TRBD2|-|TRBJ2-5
TGTGCCAGCAGCTTAGCGCGGAGCGCGGGGGGACAAGAGACCCAGTACTTC
CASSLARSAGGQETQYF
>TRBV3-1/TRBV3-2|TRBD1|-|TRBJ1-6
TGTGCCAGCAGCCTCCGGGACAGCACTGGGAATTCACCCCTCCACTTT
CASSLRDSTGNSPLHF
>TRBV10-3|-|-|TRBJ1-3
TGTGCCCTTCGGGGGAGCTCTGGAAACACCATATATTTT
CALRGSSGNTIYF
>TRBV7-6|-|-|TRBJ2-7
TGTGCCAGCAGCTTATCGGTCGGGAGCACGATCGAGCAGTACTTC
CASSLSVGSTIEQYF
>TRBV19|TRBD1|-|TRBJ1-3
TGTGCCAGTAGTATGATGGGACAGGTCTACTCTGGAAACACCATATATTTT
CASSMMGQVYSGNTIYF
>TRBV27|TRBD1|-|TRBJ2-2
TGTGCCAGCAGTCCCGGGACAGGGGGAACCAACACCGGGGAGCTGTTTTTT
CASSPGTGGTNTGELFF
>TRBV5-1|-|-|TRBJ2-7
TGCGCCAGCAGCTGGGGGGGCAATTACGAGCAGTACTTC
CASSWGGNYEQYF
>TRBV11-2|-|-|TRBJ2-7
TGTGCCAGCAGCTTAGTCAGGGGAAGACCTGTGCAGTACTTC
CASSLVRGRPVQYF
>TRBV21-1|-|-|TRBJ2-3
TGTGCCAGCAGCAAAGGCGATACAGATACGCAGTATTTT
CASSKGDTDTQYF
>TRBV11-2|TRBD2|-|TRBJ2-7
TGTGCCAGCAGCTTAGATCTAGCGGGAGGAAAGTACGAGCAGTACTTC
CASSLDLAGGKYEQYF
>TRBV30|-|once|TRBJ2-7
TGTGCCTGGGGCACCAGGGTGGCCTACGAGCAGTACTTC
CAWGTRVAYEQYF
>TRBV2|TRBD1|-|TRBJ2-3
TGTGCCAGCAGTGGACAGGGATGGAAAGATACGCAGTATTTT
CASSGQGWKDTQYF
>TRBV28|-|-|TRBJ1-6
TGTGCCAGCAGTCTAGGCGGAGGGAGCTCCTATAATTCACCCCTCCACTTT
CASSLGGGSSYNSPLHF
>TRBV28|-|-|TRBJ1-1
TGTGCCAGCAGTTTATTCGGAAAGGGGGGGATAGTAGAAGCTTTCTTT
CASSLFGKGGIVEAFF
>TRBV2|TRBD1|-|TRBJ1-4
TGTGCCAGCAGTCGACAGGGCGATAATGAAAAACTGTTTTTT
CASSRQGDNEKLFF
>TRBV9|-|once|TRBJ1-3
TGTGCCAGCAGCGTATCCCGTTCTGGAAACACCATATATTTT
CASSVSRSGNTIYF
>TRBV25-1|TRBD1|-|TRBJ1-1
TGTGCCAGCAGTGACTTTCCCCAGGGGGGAACGAACACTGAAGCTTTCTTT
CASSDFPQGGTNTEAFF
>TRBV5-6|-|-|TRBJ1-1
TGTGCCAGCAGCTTGTACTCTACCGGGGGGAACACTGAAGCTTTCTTT
CASSLYSTGGNTEAFF
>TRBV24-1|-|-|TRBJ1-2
TGTGCCACCAGTGATAGCAGGCTTGGAGGGTATGGCTACACCTTC
CATSDSRLGGYGYTF
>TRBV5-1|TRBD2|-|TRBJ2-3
TGCGCCAGCAGCTTTAGCGGGAGGGCGACAGATACGCAGTATTTT
CASSFSGRATDTQYF
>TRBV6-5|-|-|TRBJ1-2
TGTGCCAGCAGTTACGGGGGGGCGATGAATGGCTACACCTTC
CASSYGGAMNGYTF
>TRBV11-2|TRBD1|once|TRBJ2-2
TGTGCCAGCAGCTCGTTACAGGGGCGGAACGGGGAGCTGTTTTTT
CASSSLQGRNGELFF
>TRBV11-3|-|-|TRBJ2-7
TGTGCCAGCAGCTTACAGGGGAATTACGAGCAGTACTTC
CASSLQGNYEQYF
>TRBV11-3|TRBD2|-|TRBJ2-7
TGTGCCAGCAGCTTTATTAGCGGGAGCTCCTACGAGCAGTACTTC
CASSFISGSSYEQYF
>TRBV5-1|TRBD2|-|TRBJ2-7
TGCGCCAGCAGCCCGAGGACTAGCGGGAGCCCCGAGCAGTACTTC
CASSPRTSGSPEQYF
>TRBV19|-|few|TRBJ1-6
TGTGCCAGTAGTATAAGGGTTGCGGGTTCACCCCTCCACTTT
CASSIRVAGSPLHF
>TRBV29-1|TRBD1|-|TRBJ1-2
TGCAGCGTTGCACGGAGCGGGGGACAGGGGGCGAAGAGTGGCTACACCTTC
CSVARSGGQGAKSGYTF
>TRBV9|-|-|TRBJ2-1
TGTGCCAGCAGCGAAACAGGGCTAAGCTCCTACAATGAGCAGTTCTTC
CASSETGLSSYNEQFF
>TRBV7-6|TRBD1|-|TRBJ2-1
TGTGCCAGCAGTCCCGGGACAGGGAACAATGAGCAGTTCTTC
CASSPGTGNNEQFF
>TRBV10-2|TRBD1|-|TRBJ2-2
TGCGCCAGCAGCCTACAGGGGGGAAGCACCGGGGAGCTGTTTTTT
CASSLQGGSTGELFF
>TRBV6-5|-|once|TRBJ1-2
TGTGCCAGCAGGAGCGGACTTAACTATGGCTACACCTTC
CASRSGLNYGYTF
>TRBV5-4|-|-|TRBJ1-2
TGTGCCAGCAGCCGTGGACAGCCCGGCGGTGGCTATGGCTACACCTTC
CASSRGQPGGGYGYTF
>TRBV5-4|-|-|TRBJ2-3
TGTGCCAGCAGCATGACTGACTTCGTTGGGGATACGCAGTATTTT
CASSMTDFVGDTQYF